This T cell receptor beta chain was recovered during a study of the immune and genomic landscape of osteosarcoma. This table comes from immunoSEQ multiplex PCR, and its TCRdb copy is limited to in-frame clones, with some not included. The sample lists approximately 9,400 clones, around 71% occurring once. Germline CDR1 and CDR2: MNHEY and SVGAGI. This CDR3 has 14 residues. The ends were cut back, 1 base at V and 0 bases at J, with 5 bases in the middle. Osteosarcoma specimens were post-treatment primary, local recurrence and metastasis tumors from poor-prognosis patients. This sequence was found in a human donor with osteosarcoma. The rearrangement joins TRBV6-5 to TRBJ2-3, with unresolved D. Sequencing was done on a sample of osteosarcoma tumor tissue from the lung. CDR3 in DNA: TGTGCCAGCAGTTACTTTGGAAGCACAGATACGCAGTATTTT. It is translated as CASSYFGSTDTQYF.